The T cell receptor beta chain under discussion was sequenced for a study of regulatory and conventional T cells in RAG deficiency. With regard to this clone: Its matching antigen is unknown.

Produced via immunoSEQ multiplex PCR; TCRdb's table is partial and in-frame only. This table holds tens of thousands of clones, about nine tenths found once. Regarding the study as a whole: In Omenn syndrome, sorted "Tregs" may be peripherally activated cells. RAG-deficient patients showed markedly lower Shannon entropy and higher Simpson indices than control T-cell subsets. Omenn syndrome and CID/AS patients had roughly 100-fold fewer unique Treg TCR beta sequences, versus about 10-fold elsewhere.

The sample also formed part of further work on regulatory T cells. In that study: Amplification used 52 TRBV primers and 13 TRBJ primers. Skewed V and J usage and few unique V-J pairs marked patient repertoires, most in Tregs.

The sequence was collected from a human donor in good health. Sequenced: CD8+ T cells sorted from blood.

The CDR3 spells CASSYAEGYNEQFF. CDR3 DNA: TGTGCCAGCAGTTACGCAGAGGGTTACAATGAGCAGTTCTTC. The chain links TRBV6-5 to TRBJ2-1; maybe TRBD2 (5 bases). Germline values: CDR1 MNHEY, CDR2 SVGAGI. CDR3 size: 14 residues. Trimming stripped 2 bases from V and 4 bases from J, with 9 bases between.